A selection of T cell receptor beta chains follows, all from one sample in a study of beta chain features in type 1 diabetes. Libraries were prepared by immunoSEQ multiplex PCR; TCRdb keeps only in-frame clonotypes and omits some of them. The sample includes 100,000 to 150,000 clones, 9% of them seen just once. The sample comprised central memory CD4+ T cells from blood. Receptors were obtained from a man aged 25-45 years with type 1 diabetes. The CDR3 runs from the conserved cysteine through the conserved F or W. A D gene is named only where the DNA matches it firmly. Rows may omit the clone size; those that give it use once, few, many or a size class.

J: TRBJ2-3
D: .
size: .
V: TRBV7-3
CDR3: CASSLTAVFTDTQYF
DNA: TGTGCCAGCAGCTTAACAGCTGTTTTCACAGATACGCAGTATTTT

J: TRBJ2-7
D: .
size: many
V: TRBV2
CDR3: CADKRDTYEQYF
DNA: TGTGCCGATAAACGGGACACCTACGAGCAGTACTTC

J: TRBJ1-4
D: .
size: .
V: TRBV7-2
CDR3: CASSLSPSGEKLFF
DNA: TGTGCCAGCAGCTTGTCCCCCAGTGGTGAAAAACTGTTTTTT

J: TRBJ2-2
D: .
size: few
V: TRBV6-6
CDR3: CAARGLNTGELFF
DNA: TGTGCCGCCCGGGGGTTGAACACCGGGGAGCTGTTTTTT

J: TRBJ2-3
D: .
size: .
V: TRBV4-2
CDR3: CASSPQGYSTDTQYF
DNA: TGTGCCAGCAGCCCCCAGGGGTATTCCACAGATACGCAGTATTTT

J: TRBJ2-5
D: TRBD2
size: .
V: TRBV5-6
CDR3: CASSLYGTSGGLQETQYF
DNA: TGTGCCAGCAGCTTGTATGGGACTAGCGGGGGGTTGCAAGAGACCCAGTACTTC

J: TRBJ2-6
D: .
size: .
V: TRBV19
CDR3: CASRWRVVSGANVLTF
DNA: TGTGCCAGCCGGTGGCGGGTCGTCTCTGGGGCCAACGTCCTGACTTTC

J: TRBJ2-5
D: TRBD2
size: few
V: TRBV11-2
CDR3: CASSLNSLAEETQYF
DNA: TGTGCCAGCAGCTTGAATAGTCTAGCGGAAGAGACCCAGTACTTC

J: TRBJ1-6
D: .
size: .
V: TRBV5-1
CDR3: CASSHGDKGSPLHF
DNA: TGCGCCAGCAGCCATGGGGACAAAGGGTCACCCCTCCACTTT

J: TRBJ2-3
D: .
size: few
V: TRBV11-2
CDR3: CASSLIAIADTQYF
DNA: TGTGCCAGCAGCTTAATAGCGATTGCAGATACGCAGTATTTT

J: TRBJ1-6
D: .
size: few
V: TRBV5-6
CDR3: CASSLGVNSPLHF
DNA: TGTGCCAGCAGCTTAGGGGTTAATTCACCCCTCCACTTT

J: TRBJ2-3
D: .
size: few
V: TRBV7-2
CDR3: CASSSRGMSTDTQYF
DNA: TGTGCCAGCAGCTCGAGGGGGATGAGCACAGATACGCAGTATTTT

J: TRBJ2-1
D: TRBD1
size: few
V: TRBV30
CDR3: CAWSRDRGYNEQFF
DNA: TGTGCCTGGAGTCGGGACAGGGGCTACAATGAGCAGTTCTTC

J: TRBJ2-3
D: TRBD2
size: .
V: TRBV4-1
CDR3: CASSQEAAGGSTDTQYF
DNA: TGCGCCAGCAGCCAAGAGGCGGCGGGGGGTAGCACAGATACGCAGTATTTT

J: TRBJ1-2
D: TRBD1
size: .
V: TRBV25-1
CDR3: CASSVSDRAYGYTF
DNA: TGTGCCAGCAGTGTCTCGGACAGGGCTTACGGCTACACCTTC

J: TRBJ1-1
D: .
size: .
V: TRBV7-9
CDR3: CASSLNPGAYTEAFF
DNA: TGTGCCAGCAGCTTAAACCCAGGGGCCTACACTGAAGCTTTCTTT

J: TRBJ2-7
D: .
size: few
V: TRBV7-3
CDR3: CASSPFGSNPPYEQYF
DNA: TGTGCCAGCAGCCCCTTCGGGTCCAACCCCCCCTACGAGCAGTACTTC

J: TRBJ2-7
D: TRBD2
size: few
V: TRBV18
CDR3: CAHPYLRLAGYEQYF
DNA: TGTGCCCACCCCTACCTCCGACTAGCTGGTTACGAGCAGTACTTC

J: TRBJ2-3
D: TRBD2
size: few
V: TRBV7-3
CDR3: CASSPSGRDTQYF
DNA: TGTGCCAGCAGCCCCAGCGGGAGGGATACGCAGTATTTT

J: TRBJ1-2
D: .
size: .
V: TRBV7-9
CDR3: CASSLDAGNYGYTF
DNA: TGTGCCAGCAGCTTAGACGCTGGCAACTATGGCTACACCTTC

J: TRBJ2-3
D: TRBD2
size: few
V: TRBV5-6
CDR3: CASSLALAGRADTQYF
DNA: TGTGCCAGCAGCTTGGCATTGGCGGGGAGGGCAGATACGCAGTATTTT

J: TRBJ1-6
D: .
size: .
V: TRBV5-4
CDR3: CASSLGGTLESPLHF
DNA: TGTGCCAGCAGCTTGGGTGGGACACTGGAGTCACCCCTCCACTTT

J: TRBJ2-5
D: TRBD2
size: .
V: TRBV10-3
CDR3: CAASGGPQETQYF
DNA: TGTGCCGCAAGCGGGGGCCCTCAAGAGACCCAGTACTTC

J: TRBJ2-1
D: .
size: .
V: TRBV2
CDR3: CASTGLWGYNEQFF
DNA: TGTGCCAGCACGGGACTCTGGGGCTACAATGAGCAGTTCTTC

J: TRBJ1-6
D: .
size: few
V: TRBV7-9
CDR3: CASSLGAGYNNSPLHF
DNA: TGTGCCAGCAGCTTAGGTGCGGGATATAATAATTCACCCCTCCACTTT

J: TRBJ1-6
D: .
size: .
V: TRBV7-9
CDR3: CASSLARWNSPLHF
DNA: TGTGCCAGCAGCTTAGCCAGGTGGAATTCACCCCTCCACTTT

J: TRBJ2-1
D: .
size: .
V: TRBV9
CDR3: CASSGAYTEQFF
DNA: TGTGCCAGCAGCGGCGCCTATACCGAGCAGTTCTTC

J: TRBJ2-3
D: .
size: many
V: TRBV29-1
CDR3: CSVVVAGPSTDTQYF
DNA: TGCAGCGTTGTGGTCGCGGGCCCCAGCACAGATACGCAGTATTTT

J: TRBJ2-3
D: .
size: .
V: TRBV5-4
CDR3: CASSFREGTDTQYF
DNA: TGTGCCAGCAGCTTTAGGGAGGGCACAGATACGCAGTATTTT

J: TRBJ1-1
D: .
size: .
V: TRBV7-2
CDR3: CASSLSITEAFF
DNA: TGTGCCAGCAGCTTGTCTATCACTGAAGCTTTCTTT

J: TRBJ2-7
D: TRBD2
size: .
V: TRBV2
CDR3: CASRGDEELYEQYF
DNA: TGTGCCAGCCGGGGGGATGAGGAACTCTACGAGCAGTACTTC

J: TRBJ2-7
D: TRBD1
size: .
V: TRBV27
CDR3: CASSSTGTGSHEQYF
DNA: TGTGCCAGCAGTTCCACCGGGACAGGGAGCCACGAGCAGTACTTC

J: TRBJ2-7
D: .
size: .
V: TRBV6-6
CDR3: CASRAGTFGIHEQYF
DNA: TGTGCCAGCAGAGCCGGGACTTTCGGAATTCACGAGCAGTACTTC

J: TRBJ1-1
D: .
size: .
V: TRBV2
CDR3: CASSTGMNTEAFF
DNA: TGTGCCAGCAGTACAGGCATGAACACTGAAGCTTTCTTT

J: TRBJ1-1
D: TRBD1
size: few
V: TRBV4-3
CDR3: CASSQALVGQGNTEAFF
DNA: TGCGCCAGCAGCCAAGCGTTAGTGGGACAGGGGAACACTGAAGCTTTCTTT

J: TRBJ1-6
D: .
size: few
V: TRBV5-1
CDR3: CASSPGLDGSSPLHF
DNA: TGCGCCAGCAGCCCCGGACTGGATGGGAGTTCACCCCTCCACTTT

J: TRBJ2-5
D: .
size: few
V: TRBV7-2
CDR3: CASSPTQIQETQYF
DNA: TGTGCCAGCAGCCCGACACAGATTCAAGAGACCCAGTACTTC

J: TRBJ2-7
D: TRBD1
size: .
V: TRBV5-1
CDR3: CASSLSGTGTHEQYF
DNA: TGCGCCAGCAGCTTGTCCGGGACAGGGACCCACGAGCAGTACTTC

J: TRBJ1-1
D: .
size: .
V: TRBV10-3
CDR3: CAMGQGITEAFF
DNA: TGTGCCATGGGCCAGGGAATCACTGAAGCTTTCTTT

J: TRBJ1-2
D: .
size: .
V: TRBV10-3
CDR3: CAIRDGQQDYGYTF
DNA: TGTGCCATCAGAGATGGGCAGCAAGACTATGGCTACACCTTC

J: TRBJ2-3
D: TRBD1
size: few
V: TRBV29-1
CDR3: CSVVKGQGATDTQYF
DNA: TGCAGCGTTGTGAAAGGACAGGGGGCAACGGATACGCAGTATTTT

J: TRBJ2-1
D: TRBD2
size: .
V: TRBV5-1
CDR3: CASSLAGAGRYEQFF
DNA: TGCGCCAGCAGCTTGGCCGGAGCGGGGAGGTATGAGCAGTTCTTC

J: TRBJ2-3
D: .
size: .
V: TRBV29-1
CDR3: CSVEGGRSVDTQYF
DNA: TGCAGCGTTGAAGGGGGGCGCTCTGTGGATACGCAGTATTTT

J: TRBJ1-2
D: .
size: .
V: TRBV27
CDR3: CASSPIRESYGYTF
DNA: TGTGCCAGCAGCCCCATTCGGGAGTCGTATGGCTACACCTTC

J: TRBJ2-7
D: .
size: few
V: TRBV13
CDR3: CASSFLRQAGEQYF
DNA: TGTGCCAGCAGCTTCCTCAGACAAGCTGGCGAGCAGTACTTC